This T cell receptor beta chain was observed in a study of identical twins. This clonotype was observed a few times. Its cognate antigen is unknown. Findings and caveats of the study: Conclusions came from cross-sectional statistical analysis, not from following the same donors. For cord blood, abundant beta clonotypes had fewer insertions, unlike memory repertoires, which showed none.

The authors used template switching to add a universal primer site and gave cDNA unique molecular identifiers. TCRdb reanalysed the 5' RACE reads using MiXCR and keeps one entry per CDR3 protein. The repertoire holds approximately 700,000 distinct CDR3 sequences, with approximately 6.1% as singletons. Each donor (without exception) was a healthy Caucasian. Germline V CDR1 and CDR2: MNHNS, SASEGT. Trimming took off 6 bases at V and 5 bases at J, with 16 bases between the two ends. The CDR3 spans 14 residues. Sequencing was performed on naive T cells sorted from blood. The sequence was obtained from a man between 18 and 29 years old in good health. The genes are TRBV6-1 and TRBJ2-5, with D tentatively TRBD1 (5 bases). For the CDR3, the DNA is TGTGCCAGCAGGAGGCAAGGGGTGGGTGAGACCCAGTACTTC. Its translation is CASRRQGVGETQYF.